The 17 T cell receptor beta chains given below trace back to one sample, sequenced in a study of radiation and T cells in renal cell carcinoma. Clones were sequenced by immunoSEQ multiplex PCR, and TCRdb holds only the in-frame ones, with some missing. The table records roughly 150,000 clones, roughly 89% of them present only once. Time point noted: blood 2 weeks post-SBRT. Treatment noted: 15 Gy SBRT to primary tumor, nephrectomy 4 weeks later. The starting material was blood, obtained from a patient whose treatment included radiotherapy and nephrectomy. These receptors were taken from a woman in her 50s with renal cell carcinoma.

The J gene is TRBJ2-7, the V gene TRBV7-2; 7 bases match TRBD1. Germline V gene lookup returns CDR1 SGHTA and CDR2 FQGNSA. V dropped 5 bases and J dropped 2; count of bases not matched to a gene: 9. The CDR3 has 15 amino acids. In nucleotides, the CDR3 is TGTGCCAGCAGCCCTTCCGGGGACAGAGCCTACGAGCAGTACTTC. Encoded protein: CASSPSGDRAYEQYF.

The count of this clone is one. This sample also contains other DNA sequences that code for the same CDR3. V and J are TRBV5-1 and TRBJ1-1, with D perhaps matching TRBD1 (5 bases). V was shortened by 4 bases and J by 0 bases, with 10 bases between the two germline ends. Per the germline V gene, CDR1 is SGHRS and CDR2 is YFSETQ. The CDR3 contains 14 residues. DNA for the CDR3: TGCGCCAGCAGCACCGGGACGGTGAACACTGAAGCTTTCTTT. This codes for CASSTGTVNTEAFF.

With regard to this clone: The identical CDR3 is also encoded by other nucleotide sequences in the sample. V usage is TRBV18 and J usage is TRBJ2-2; 7 positions agree with TRBD1. The CDR3 spans 15 residues. Germline CDR1 KGHSH, CDR2 LQKENI. V shed 2 bases and J 2 bases; nucleotides not matched to a gene: 2. CDR3 sequence (DNA): TGTGCCAGCTCACCAAGACAGGGAAACACCGGGGAGCTGTTTTTT. Translated, it gives CASSPRQGNTGELFF.

The chain links TRBV19 to TRBJ2-5, with TRBD2 identical over 9 bases. J was trimmed by 5 bases and V by 7 bases; bases with no gene match: 8. The CDR3 length is 14 residues. Germline values: CDR1 LNHDA, CDR2 SQIVND (reference sequence). CDR3 nucleotides: TGTGCCAGTAAGGCGGGGGGGGCCTCCGAGACCCAGTACTTC. It is translated as CASKAGGASETQYF.

This clone was seen just once. The chain combines TRBV6-1 with TRBJ1-5; D might be TRBD1 (5 bases). The CDR3 length is 13 residues. Germline values: CDR1 MNHNS, CDR2 SASEGT. The germline V and J ends were trimmed by 4 bases and 5 bases, with 9 bases remaining between them. CDR3 sequence (DNA): TGTGCCAGCAGTGGGCAGGGAGATCAGCCCCAGCATTTT. Amino acid sequence: CASSGQGDQPQHF.

Concerning this clone itself: The identical CDR3 is also encoded by other nucleotide sequences in the sample. The rearrangement joins TRBV19 to TRBJ2-5; 10 positions agree with TRBD2. The V gene end was trimmed by 6 bases and the J gene end by 2 bases; junction bases not matched to a gene: 0. Germline lookup yields CDR1 LNHDA and CDR2 SQIVND (reference sequence). The CDR3 contains 13 residues. The CDR3 DNA follows: TGTGCCAGTAGGACTAGCGGGCAAGAGACCCAGTACTTC. Its translation: CASRTSGQETQYF.

The table lists this clone with a count of one. V is TRBV2 and J is TRBJ2-6, with 9 bases fitting TRBD1. V dropped 7 bases and J dropped 2; count of bases not matched to a gene: 6. Germline V gene data show CDR1 as SNHLY and CDR2 as FYNNEI. The CDR3 has 16 amino acids. Here the CDR3 DNA reads TGTGCCAGCACCCCGACAGGGGGAACTGGGGCCAACGTCCTGACTTTC. Amino acid sequence: CASTPTGGTGANVLTF.

The rearrangement joins TRBV5-1 to TRBJ1-4, with 9 bases aligning to TRBD1. Germline V CDR1 and CDR2: SGHRS, YFSETQ. This CDR3 has 15 amino acids. Unmatched junction bases numbered 6, after V lost 2 bases and J lost 7 bases. DNA of the CDR3: TGCGCCAGCAGCTTACTGACAGGGGGAAGTGAAAAACTGTTTTTT. Amino acid sequence: CASSLLTGGSEKLFF. Variable domain in full (rest from reference TRBV5-1 and TRBJ1-4): KAGVTQTPRYLIKTRGQQVTLSCSPISGHRSVSWYQQTPGQGLQFLFEYFSETQRNKGNFPGRFSGRQFSNSRSEMNVSTLELGDSALYLCASSLLTGGSEKLFFGSGTQLSVL.

The chain is built from TRBV29-1 and TRBJ1-1; no definite D call. V lost 3 bases and J 3 bases, leaving 8 bases between the germline ends. Germline lookup yields CDR1 SQVTM and CDR2 ANQGSEA. The CDR3 runs to 12 residues. DNA for the CDR3: TGCAGCGTTGAGAGGCGGGACACTGAAGCTTTCTTT. It specifies CSVERRDTEAFF.

The chain links TRBV9 to TRBJ2-3; D is uncertain. CDR3 length: 17 residues. Germline V CDR1 and CDR2: SGDLS, YYNGEE. Trimming left V 3 bases short and J 1 base short, with 18 bases between. CDR3 nucleotides: TGTGCCAGCAGCGGAAGACGGAACGAAAGGGGCACAGATACGCAGTATTTT. Its protein is CASSGRRNERGTDTQYF. Filled out from reference TRBV9 and TRBJ2-3, the complete variable domain reads DSGVTQTPKHLITATGQRVTLRCSPRSGDLSVYWYQQSLDQGLQFLIQYYNGEERAKGNILERFSAQQFPDLHSELNLSSLELGDSALYFCASSGRRNERGTDTQYFGPGTRLTVL.

J is TRBJ1-4 and V is TRBV6-1; unclear D gene. Germline V CDR1 and CDR2: MNHNS, SASEGT. The CDR3 is 12 residues long. The V end lost 0 bases, the J end lost 4 bases, and 0 bases lay between the germline ends. CDR3 sequence (DNA): TGTGCCAGCAGTGAAGCTAATGAAAAACTGTTTTTT. Encoded protein: CASSEANEKLFF.

The chain links TRBV6-1 to TRBJ1-2; D may be TRBD1 (6 bases). V shed 3 bases and J shed 5 bases, with 13 bases lying between them. Germline CDR1 MNHNS, CDR2 SASEGT. CDR3 length equals 14 residues. CDR3: CASSDGGALYGYTF. The CDR3 region has the DNA TGTGCCAGCAGTGACGGGGGGGCCTTATATGGCTACACCTTC.

The V and J genes are TRBV16 and TRBJ2-5; D not resolved. Trimming removed 7 bases from V and 5 bases from J, with 8 bases in between. Germline values: CDR1 KGHSY, CDR2 FQNENV. This CDR3 comprises 11 residues. The CDR3 nucleotides are TGTGCCAGCACCGACCGGGAGACCCAGTACTTC. Translating gives CASTDRETQYF. Using reference TRBV16 and TRBJ2-5 for the parts outside the CDR3, the full variable domain is GEEVAQTPKHLVRGEGQKAKLYCAPIKGHSYVFWYQQVLKNEFKFLISFQNENVFDETGMPKERFSAKCLPNSPCSLEIQATKLEDSAVYFCASTDRETQYFGPGTRLLVL.

V usage is TRBV7-9 and J usage is TRBJ1-1, with D uncertain. Germline CDR1 and CDR2: SEHNR and FQNEAQ (reference sequence). Trimming took off 5 bases at V and 6 bases at J, with 19 bases between the two ends. This CDR3 region has 15 residues. The CDR3 coding sequence is TGTGCCAGCAGCCGTGTGAATGAGGGCAGGTCTGAAGCTTTCTTT. Translation gives CASSRVNEGRSEAFF.

The V gene is TRBV19, the J gene TRBJ2-7, with D perhaps TRBD1 (7 bases). The V end was cut by 5 bases, the J end by 6 bases, with 29 bases between. Germline V CDR1 and CDR2: LNHDA, SQIVND (reference sequence). The CDR3 covers 18 residues. In nucleotides, the CDR3 is TGTGCCAGTAGTCCTAGGGGGGCACCGGGACAGCCTTTGGGCGAGCAGTACTTC. Protein: CASSPRGAPGQPLGEQYF.

This clone was seen once. V gene TRBV13 combines with J gene TRBJ1-1; D remains unclear. Trimming shortened V by 0 bases and J by 1 base, and 6 bases separated the two germline ends. The CDR3 has 14 amino acids. CDR1 is PRHDT and CDR2 is FYEKMQ in the germline V gene (reference sequence). CDR3 region: CASSLGQPNTEAFF. The DNA for the CDR3 is TGTGCCAGCAGCTTAGGACAGCCGAACACTGAAGCTTTCTTT.

This clone was counted a few times. This chain connects TRBV7-2 to TRBJ1-1; 7 nucleotides line up with TRBD1. The CDR3 consists of 15 residues. Germline assignment: CDR1 SGHTA and CDR2 FQGNSA. J was trimmed by 11 bases and V by 2 bases; bases with no gene match: 14. The CDR3 DNA sequence: TGTGCCAGCAGCTTATTCCGGGACAGCTTATCCGGGGCTTTCTTT. It translates to CASSLFRDSLSGAFF. Full variable domain (outside the CDR3, taken from reference TRBV7-2 and TRBJ1-1): GAGVSQSPSNKVTEKGKDVELRCDPISGHTALYWYRQSLGQGLEFLIYFQGNSAPDKSGLPSDRFSAERTGGSVSTLTIQRTQQEDSAVYLCASSLFRDSLSGAFFGQGTRLTVV.